Each of the 6 T cell receptor beta chains below was sequenced from the same sample in a study of CD8 T cells in ankylosing spondylitis. Notes on the study in general: A TCR beta motif made of several highly homologous variants seemed typical of ankylosing spondylitis blood.

Their antigens are not known. TCRdb reanalysed the 5' RACE reads using MiXCR and keeps one entry per CDR3 protein. This table holds under 150,000 distinct CDR3 sequences, approximately 17% found once. Sequences were obtained from blood, either unsorted or a sorted T cell fraction (not recorded which). These receptors all come from a male donor with ankylosing spondylitis.

This clonotype was seen repeatedly, ten times or more. The chain is built from TRBV7-2 and TRBJ2-7; the D gene is possibly TRBD2 (5 bases). This CDR3 region has 14 residues. Germline V lookup: CDR1 SGHTA, CDR2 FQGNSA. Trimming took 1 base from V and 4 from J, leaving 11 bases between them. This CDR3 is CASSLGGSGYEQYF. In DNA form, the CDR3 reads TGTGCCAGCAGCTTAGGTGGGAGTGGGTACGAGCAGTACTTC. Drawing the rest from reference TRBV7-2 and TRBJ2-7, the complete variable domain is GAGVSQSPSNKVTEKGKDVELRCDPISGHTALYWYRQSLGQGLEFLIYFQGNSAPDKSGLPSDRFSAERTGGSVSTLTIQRTQQEDSAVYLCASSLGGSGYEQYFGPGTRLTVT.

The genes are TRBV20-1 and TRBJ2-6; TRBD1 agrees at 8 bases. The CDR3 consists of 17 residues. The germline gives CDR1 DFQATT, CDR2 SNEGSKA (reference sequence). V shed 3 bases and J 0 bases; nucleotides not matched to a gene: 7. For the CDR3, the DNA is TGCAGTGCTAGTGGCAGGGGGCTCCCCTCTGGGGCCAACGTCCTGACTTTC. It specifies CSASGRGLPSGANVLTF.

This clonotype has a handful of counts. In nucleotides, the CDR3 is TGCAGCGTTGGGGCTACCGAAACTTCACGGGCTTTCTTT. It encodes CSVGATETSRAFF. This chain joins TRBV29-1 and TRBJ1-1; D not certain. In germline, CDR1 is SQVTM, CDR2 ANQGSEA. The CDR3 totals 13 residues. V dropped 4 bases and J dropped 11 bases, with 20 bases sitting between them.

V usage is TRBV2 and J usage is TRBJ2-4, with D perhaps given as TRBD1 or TRBD2 (6 bases each). The germline gives CDR1 SNHLY, CDR2 FYNNEI. V dropped 3 bases and J dropped 0 bases, with 12 bases sitting between them. This CDR3 has 16 residues. The CDR3 loop is CASSDWGALAKNIQYF. The CDR3, as DNA: TGTGCCAGCAGTGATTGGGGGGCTCTAGCCAAAAACATTCAGTACTTC.

This rearrangement joins TRBV12-3 or TRBV12-4 to TRBJ2-3, with 11 bases identical to TRBD2. The V and J ends lost 7 bases and 2 bases, in that order; junction bases with no gene match: 8. This CDR3 is built from 16 residues. The CDR3 protein is CASILGTSGNTDTQYF. The CDR3 nucleotides read TGTGCCAGCATCCTGGGGACTAGCGGTAACACAGATACGCAGTATTTT.

The chain couples TRBV9 to TRBJ2-3, with TRBD2 identical over 9 bases. The J segment lost 4 bases and the V segment lost 3 bases, leaving 6 bases of the junction unmatched. Per germline, CDR1 SGDLS and CDR2 YYNGEE. The CDR3 contains 15 residues. CDR3 sequence (DNA): TGTGCCAGCAGCGGTAGCGGGAGTGTCTCAGATACGCAGTATTTT. The encoded protein is CASSGSGSVSDTQYF. Together with reference TRBV9 and TRBJ2-3, the CDR3 gives the full variable domain: DSGVTQTPKHLITATGQRVTLRCSPRSGDLSVYWYQQSLDQGLQFLIQYYNGEERAKGNILERFSAQQFPDLHSELNLSSLELGDSALYFCASSGSGSVSDTQYFGPGTRLTVL.